Following are 18 T cell receptor beta chains from one sample sequenced in a study of cytomegalovirus exposure and HLA in healthy donors. The data were produced by immunoSEQ multiplex PCR, yet TCRdb's version contains in-frame clones alone and is incomplete. The data hold about 57,000 clones, with 90% to 95% observed a single time. The sequencing input was PBMCs. These receptors were taken from a woman aged 18-30 years in good health and CMV-seronegative.

The V call is TRBV5-1, the J call TRBJ2-5; weak D call: TRBD2 (5 bases). The length of the CDR3 is 15 residues. Trimming left V 0 bases short and J 5 bases short, with 14 bases between. The germline V gene has CDR1 SGHRS and CDR2 YFSETQ. In nucleotides, the CDR3 is TGCGCCAGCAGCTTGGCCCCGGCCGGGGAGGAGACCCAGTACTTC. Amino acids: CASSLAPAGEETQYF.

The chain couples TRBV9 to TRBJ2-7, with TRBD1 identical over 7 bases. The CDR3 runs 14 residues. Germline loops: CDR1 SGDLS, CDR2 YYNGEE. With V trimmed by 3 bases and J by 3 bases, 6 bases remained unmatched. Here the CDR3 reads CASSAGTDDYEQYV. The CDR3 nucleotides are TGTGCCAGCAGCGCAGGGACAGACGACTACGAGCAGTACGTC.

J is TRBJ2-1 and V is TRBV7-2, with 9 bases identical to TRBD2. Unmatched junction bases numbered 10, after V lost 1 base and J lost 9 bases. The germline CDR1 and CDR2 sequences are SGHTA and FQGNSA. The CDR3 sequence is 16 residues long. The CDR3: CASSLGRAGGLSEQFF. The DNA for the CDR3 is TGTGCCAGCAGCTTAGGTCGGGCGGGAGGGCTGAGTGAGCAGTTCTTC.

The V gene is TRBV9, the J gene TRBJ2-3, with D maybe TRBD1 (5 bases). Trimming removed 0 bases at V and 2 bases at J, with 16 bases between. The CDR3 loop spans 17 amino acids. Germline CDR1 SGDLS, CDR2 YYNGEE. CDR3 nucleotides: TGTGCCAGCAGCGTAGCTAACTTCAGGGTGAACACAGATACGCAGTATTTT. This gives the protein CASSVANFRVNTDTQYF.

J is TRBJ2-7 and V is TRBV4-1; D gene ambiguous. The CDR3 consists of 16 residues. V gave up 8 bases and J gave up 0 bases, with 20 bases separating them. Germline-derived CDR1 and CDR2 are MGHRA and YSYEKL. CDR3 sequence reads: CASPKPERPPSYEQYV. CDR3 in DNA: TGCGCCAGCCCGAAACCGGAGAGGCCTCCCTCCTACGAGCAGTACGTC.

V is TRBV28 and J is TRBJ2-7, with 7 bases that match TRBD2. V trimming: 4 bases; J trimming: 0 bases; junction bases outside the gene matches: 3. Germline lookup yields CDR1 MDHEN and CDR2 SYDVKM. The CDR3 covers 14 residues. CDR3 residues: CASSYSGTSYEQYV. DNA for the CDR3: TGTGCCAGCAGTTACAGCGGGACCTCCTACGAGCAGTACGTC.

The chain recombines TRBV9 with TRBJ2-3, with 12 bases lining up with TRBD2. CDR3 length: 18 amino acids. Trimming removed 0 bases from V and 0 bases from J; junction bases left unmatched: 5. Germline V lookup: CDR1 SGDLS, CDR2 YYNGEE. The CDR3 reads CASSVVSGLAGSTDTQYF. CDR3 DNA: TGTGCCAGCAGCGTAGTTTCCGGACTAGCGGGGAGCACAGATACGCAGTATTTT.

For this clone: The junction differs from germline at one of its ends, possibly a read error. The chain couples TRBV27 to TRBJ1-2; TRBD1 matches at 12 bases. Per germline, CDR1 MNHEY and CDR2 SMNVEV (reference sequence). The CDR3 length is 14 residues. The DNA for the CDR3 is TGTGCCAGCAGTTCCCGGGACAGGGGGCATGGCTACATCTTC. It translates to CASSSRDRGHGYIF.

This clone ranks as medium-sized. CDR3: CASSGSGANVLTF. The CDR3 region has the DNA TGTGCCAGCTCAGGGTCCGGGGCCAACGTCCTGACTTTC. V is TRBV7-9 and J is TRBJ2-6, with D tentatively TRBD1 (5 bases). The V and J ends lost 8 bases and 4 bases respectively, with 9 bases between them. Germline V gives CDR1 SEHNR, CDR2 FQNEAQ (reference sequence). This CDR3 spans 13 amino acids.

This chain links TRBV9 with TRBJ1-1; 10 bases align to TRBD1. Per germline, CDR1 SGDLS and CDR2 YYNGEE. V gave up 0 bases and J gave up 4 bases; unmatched junction bases: 0. This CDR3 has 14 amino acids. CDR3 coding DNA: TGTGCCAGCAGCGTAGGGACAGGGGGCACTGAAGCTTTCTTT. Protein product: CASSVGTGGTEAFF.

This CDR3 reads CASSRGQVLTGELFF. For the CDR3, the DNA is TGTGCCAGCAGCCGGGGACAGGTGCTCACCGGGGAGCTGTTTTTT. V is TRBV6-6 and J is TRBJ2-2; 8 bases align to TRBD1. Unmatched junction bases numbered 7, after V lost 6 bases and J lost 4 bases. The CDR3 loop spans 15 amino acids. Germline CDR1 is MNHNY and CDR2 is SVGAGI (reference sequence).

The chain uses TRBV6-1 and TRBJ2-3; TRBD1 agrees at 8 bases. Trimming took 9 bases from V and 2 from J; bases not matched to a gene: 7. This CDR3 contains 14 residues. CDR1 and CDR2 (germline): MNHNS, SASEGT. The CDR3 loop is CASQGQETTDTQYF. The CDR3 DNA sequence: TGTGCCAGTCAGGGACAGGAGACCACAGATACGCAGTATTTT.

The J gene is TRBJ2-3, the V gene TRBV10-3; 11 positions agree with TRBD2. With V trimmed by 10 bases and J by 5 bases, 5 bases remained unmatched. The germline gives CDR1 ENHRY, CDR2 SYGVKD. The CDR3 covers 13 residues. CDR3 residues: CASLAGGLDTQYF. CDR3 sequence (DNA): TGTGCCAGCTTAGCGGGGGGGCTAGATACGCAGTATTTT.

V gene TRBV4-3 combines with J gene TRBJ1-1; 9 bases are a match to TRBD1. V lost 5 bases and J lost 7; bases outside the gene matches: 11. Germline-derived CDR1 and CDR2 are LGHNA and YSLEER. The CDR3 runs to 15 residues. Here the CDR3 reads CASSAAPGQGFEAFF. DNA for the CDR3: TGCGCCAGCAGCGCCGCCCCGGGACAGGGCTTTGAAGCTTTCTTT.

V gene TRBV28 combines with J gene TRBJ1-2, with D uncertain. CDR1 is MDHEN, CDR2 SYDVKM, per germline. V dropped 2 bases and J dropped 4 bases, with 11 bases sitting between them. The CDR3 is made up of 14 amino acids. The CDR3 protein is CASSLEVRSYGYTF. CDR3 nucleotides: TGTGCCAGCAGTTTAGAGGTCAGAAGCTATGGCTACACCTTC.

The V call is TRBV5-8, the J call TRBJ2-2, with 7 bases fitting TRBD1. This CDR3 region has 14 residues. The V and J ends lost 2 bases and 6 bases, in that order; junction bases with no gene match: 4. Germline V CDR1 and CDR2: SGHTS, YDEGEE. CDR3 coding DNA: TGTGCCAGCAGCTTCTACAGGGGCTCCGGGGAGCTGTTTTTT. It is translated as CASSFYRGSGELFF.

V is TRBV5-4 and J is TRBJ1-2; 9 nucleotides match TRBD1. Germline V lookup: CDR1 SGHNT, CDR2 YYREEE (reference sequence). This CDR3 is built from 13 residues. Trimming cost V 4 bases and J 4 bases; bases outside gene matches: 2. CDR3 nucleotide sequence: TGTGCCAGCAGCGAGACAGGGGGCTATGGCTACACCTTC. It encodes CASSETGGYGYTF.

This sequence joins TRBV27 and TRBJ2-3, with TRBD2 identical over 8 bases. The germline CDR1 and CDR2 sequences are MNHEY and SMNVEV (reference sequence). Trimming at V came to 4 bases and at J to 2 bases, leaving 17 bases not matched to a gene. The CDR3 is 19 amino acids. The CDR3 sequence: CASSSPPRGGGWHTDTQYF. The CDR3 nucleotides are TGTGCCAGCAGTTCCCCCCCTCGGGGGGGAGGGTGGCACACAGATACGCAGTATTTT.